This T cell receptor beta chain was documented in a study of CD8 T cells in ankylosing spondylitis. Quantitative 5'-RACE with molecular barcodes produced the TCR beta libraries. TCRdb ran MiXCR on the 5' RACE reads and lists one entry per CDR3 protein. Of 470,000 or so distinct CDR3 sequences listed, about 24% were seen once; the top ten hold under 0.9%. Germline CDR1 is MNHNS and CDR2 is SASEGT. The CDR3 is made up of 13 amino acids. V lost 6 bases to trimming and J lost 1 base, with 9 bases between them. Study results and caveats: Disease-associated clones were CD8+ and fairly uncommon in peripheral blood. A number of the motif variants had already been described in reactive arthritis synovial fluid and blood. A TCR beta motif of several highly homologous variants seemed to mark ankylosing spondylitis blood.

Concerning this clonotype: What it binds is unknown.

V is TRBV6-1 and J is TRBJ1-1, with D hard to call. The source material was blood, either unsorted or a sorted T cell fraction (not recorded which). This clonotype was obtained from a male donor with ankylosing spondylitis. CDR3 in DNA: TGTGCCAGCAGGGAAATAAGGAACACTGAAGCTTTCTTT. Translating it yields CASREIRNTEAFF.